Following are 4 T cell receptor beta chains from one sample sequenced in a study of vaccination and CD4 T cells after COVID-19. Their cognate antigens are unknown. Researchers used the Oncomine TCR Beta short-read assay to sequence DNA from cultured CD4+ T cells. TCRdb passed the PCR reads through MiXCR, listing each CDR3 protein once. The profile shows roughly 20,000 distinct CDR3 sequences, around 33% of them singletons. The treatment was: approximately 9-day PBMC culture with coronavirus spike peptide pools or control peptides (ViraFEST assay). The sample was cultured CD4+ T cells from blood. Receptors were obtained from a human donor with COVID-19.

This clonotype was seen a handful of times. The chain recombines TRBV19 with TRBJ1-2, with D possibly matching TRBD1 (5 bases). V lost 5 bases and J 5 bases, leaving 24 bases between the germline ends. There are 17 residues in the CDR3. Germline V gene data show CDR1 as LNHDA and CDR2 as SQIVND (reference sequence). CDR3 amino acids: CASSRDPGRAAVYGYTF. The CDR3 nucleotides are TGTGCCAGTAGTCGGGATCCGGGACGGGCGGCCGTTTATGGCTACACCTTC.

The chain employs TRBV2 and TRBJ1-1; no firm D call. Germline V CDR1 and CDR2: SNHLY, FYNNEI. This CDR3 region has 14 residues. Between the trimmed V and J ends, which lost 6 bases and 0 bases, there was a span of 11 bases. This CDR3 is CASSLYALNTEAFF. The CDR3 coding sequence is TGTGCCAGCAGCCTTTACGCCTTGAACACTGAAGCTTTCTTT.

This clonotype was picked up a small number of times. This chain connects TRBV6-1 to TRBJ1-4; TRBD1 aligns across 7 bases. The junction had 8 bases not matched to a gene; V was cut back by 7 bases and J by 3 bases. The CDR3 loop spans 15 amino acids. The germline V gene has CDR1 MNHNS and CDR2 SASEGT. The CDR3 coding sequence is TGTGCCAGCAAGACCGACAGGGTTCCTAATGAAAAACTGTTTTTT. It encodes CASKTDRVPNEKLFF.

This clonotype occurred a few times. V usage is TRBV12-3 or TRBV12-4 and J usage is TRBJ2-2, with no clear D. V shed 5 bases and J shed 8 bases, with 12 bases lying between them. This CDR3 is built from 13 residues. CDR3 amino acids: CASSNDGAGELFF. CDR3 nucleotide sequence: TGTGCCAGCAGTAACGACGGAGCAGGGGAGCTGTTTTTT.